In this sample, the clone carrying this T cell receptor (beta chain) turned up many times. What it binds is unknown. Time point here: persistent/refractory GD, antithyroid drugs over 5 years with positive TRAb. There was RNA extracted from PBMCs, and the TCR library was made from it. CDR3 length: 13 amino acids. Germline V gene sequence: CDR1 MDHEN, CDR2 SYDVKM. Trimming removed 3 bases at V and 5 bases at J, with 10 bases between. The sample belongs to a study of regulatory T cells in long-lasting Graves disease. HTBI primers from iRepertoire and Arm-PCR of CDR3 regions yielded the TCR beta libraries. TCRdb re-called the multiplex PCR reads through MiXCR, storing one row per CDR3 protein. The sample lists a few hundred thousand distinct CDR3 sequences, roughly 24% occurring once. Study-wide results and caveats: Persistent-disease Graves' patients showed less TCR diversity than new cases. Comparison showed that persistent patients shared more public clonotypes (fewer than 3,000) than new patients (about 970).

This receptor was obtained from a woman aged 40-49 years with Graves disease. The chain combines TRBV28 with TRBJ2-5, with D possibly matching TRBD1 (5 bases). The starting material was peripheral blood mononuclear cells (PBMCs), obtained when the disease was refractory, from a patient treated with antithyroid drugs. The CDR3 bases are TGTGCCAGCAGTTTGCAGGGAAGCGAGACCCAGTACTTC. Its translation: CASSLQGSETQYF.